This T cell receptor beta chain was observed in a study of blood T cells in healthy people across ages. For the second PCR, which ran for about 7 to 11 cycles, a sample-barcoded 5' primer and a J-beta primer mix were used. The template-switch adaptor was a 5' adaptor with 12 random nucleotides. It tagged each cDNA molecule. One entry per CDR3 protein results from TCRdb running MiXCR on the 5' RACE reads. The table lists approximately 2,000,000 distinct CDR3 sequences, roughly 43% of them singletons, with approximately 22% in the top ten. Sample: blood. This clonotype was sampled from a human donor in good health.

Here the CDR3 reads CASSQDKRGGRGELFF. For the CDR3, the DNA is TGCGCCAGCAGCCAAGATAAGCGGGGGGGCCGCGGGGAGCTGTTTTTT. The chain employs TRBV4-3 and TRBJ2-2; TRBD2 matches at 10 bases. The junction had 5 bases not matched to a gene; V was cut back by 0 bases and J by 7 bases. Per the germline V gene, CDR1 is LGHNA and CDR2 is YSLEER. The CDR3 spans 16 residues.